A single sample is the source of the 20 T cell receptor beta chains below, sequenced in a study of shared clonotypes between healthy human individuals. Sequenced by immunoSEQ multiplex PCR; TCRdb stores in-frame clones only, minus some. The data show 2.3 million or so clones, approximately 93% seen once. Source material: naive CD4+ T cells from PBMCs. The sample's subset: CD45RA+ positively selected. Receptors originate from a man aged 18-30 years in good health. Some clones in this sample may be carry-over from other donors' samples.

This chain links TRBV7-6 with TRBJ1-3, with D uncertain. Germline assignment: CDR1 SGHVS and CDR2 FNYEAQ. The germline V and J ends were trimmed by 5 bases and 0 bases, with 14 bases remaining between them. This CDR3 is built from 16 residues. CDR3 nucleotides: TGTGCCAGCAGCCAGTTAGCCCCCTACTCTGGAAACACCATATATTTT. Amino acids: CASSQLAPYSGNTIYF.

The CDR3 DNA follows: TGTGCCAGCAGCTTAGATCTAAGCGGTGATGAGCAGTTCTTC. Translating gives CASSLDLSGDEQFF. The chain uses TRBV11-2 and TRBJ2-1; maybe TRBD2 (5 bases). Germline V gene lookup returns CDR1 SGHAT and CDR2 FQNNGV. V lost 0 bases, J lost 8 bases, and 11 bases lay in between. This CDR3 region has 14 residues.

The V and J genes are TRBV30 and TRBJ1-3; D unclear. Germline CDR1 GTSNPN, CDR2 SVGIG (reference sequence). The CDR3 totals 16 residues. Trimming removed 4 bases from V and 5 bases from J, with 21 bases in between. The DNA for the CDR3 is TGTGCCTGGACCCTTAACCTCGCGCGCAGCAGAAACACCATATATTTT. Residues: CAWTLNLARSRNTIYF.

V gene TRBV4-3 combines with J gene TRBJ1-4; 11 bases map to TRBD1. After removal of 4 bases from V and 7 bases from J, the junction contained 2 bases not matched to a gene. In germline, CDR1 is LGHNA, CDR2 YSLEER. The CDR3 is 14 amino acids. DNA of the CDR3: TGCGCCAGCAGCCGGACAGGGGGCGGTGAAAAACTGTTTTTT. Amino acids: CASSRTGGGEKLFF.

The chain recombines TRBV4-1 with TRBJ1-1; no reliable D call. V dropped 3 bases and J dropped 0 bases, with 11 bases sitting between them. CDR1 and CDR2 from the germline V gene are MGHRA and YSYEKL. This CDR3 is 15 amino acids long. The CDR3 protein is CASSHDRTVNTEAFF. CDR3 in DNA: TGCGCCAGCAGCCACGACCGGACGGTGAACACTGAAGCTTTCTTT.

The V call is TRBV5-1, the J call TRBJ2-7; D not resolved. The CDR3 length is 15 residues. CDR1 SGHRS and CDR2 YFSETQ come from the germline V gene. Trimming removed 0 bases at V and 4 bases at J, with 14 bases between. The CDR3: CASSLAPEPIYEQYF. The CDR3 coding sequence is TGCGCCAGCAGCTTGGCCCCTGAACCCATTTACGAGCAGTACTTC. The full variable domain, with the rest looked up from reference TRBV5-1 and TRBJ2-7, is KAGVTQTPRYLIKTRGQQVTLSCSPISGHRSVSWYQQTPGQGLQFLFEYFSETQRNKGNFPGRFSGRQFSNSRSEMNVSTLELGDSALYLCASSLAPEPIYEQYFGPGTRLTVT.

This chain connects TRBV6-1 to TRBJ2-4; TRBD2 matches at 7 bases. After removal of 4 bases from V and 4 bases from J, the junction contained 10 bases not matched to a gene. This CDR3 comprises 16 residues. Germline-derived CDR1 and CDR2 are MNHNS and SASEGT. CDR3 nucleotide sequence: TGTGCCAGCAGTGTATTAGGGCGGGAGACAAAAAACATTCAGTACTTC. Amino acids: CASSVLGRETKNIQYF.

The V gene is TRBV7-3, the J gene TRBJ2-3, with D uncertain. There are 15 residues in the CDR3. Trimming shortened V by 5 bases and J by 4 bases, and 16 bases separated the two germline ends. The V gene's germline CDR1 is SGHTA and CDR2 FQGTGA. CDR3 nucleotide sequence: TGTGCCAGCAGCCGCTACCCCGGCCCCGCAGATACGCAGTATTTT. It yields the protein CASSRYPGPADTQYF.

The V gene is TRBV5-6, the J gene TRBJ2-5; D is tentatively TRBD1 or TRBD2 (5 bases each). Germline V lookup: CDR1 SGHDT, CDR2 YYEEEE. CDR3 length equals 15 residues. V gave up 0 bases and J gave up 3 bases, with 12 bases separating them. The CDR3 is CASSLAAGREETQYF. CDR3 coding DNA: TGTGCCAGCAGCTTGGCGGCAGGGCGGGAAGAGACCCAGTACTTC.

Comment on this clone: Other DNA sequences of this sample code for an identical CDR3. J is TRBJ2-5 and V is TRBV5-1; TRBD2 agrees at 12 bases. Unmatched junction bases numbered 7, after V lost 0 bases and J lost 4 bases. The CDR3 spans 17 residues. CDR1 is SGHRS, CDR2 YFSETQ, per germline. The CDR3 reads CASSLGLAGGPGETQYF. CDR3 bases: TGCGCCAGCAGCTTGGGGCTAGCGGGAGGGCCCGGAGAGACCCAGTACTTC. Drawing the rest from reference TRBV5-1 and TRBJ2-5, the complete variable domain is KAGVTQTPRYLIKTRGQQVTLSCSPISGHRSVSWYQQTPGQGLQFLFEYFSETQRNKGNFPGRFSGRQFSNSRSEMNVSTLELGDSALYLCASSLGLAGGPGETQYFGPGTRLLVL.

This clone has more than one count but fewer than ten. This rearrangement joins TRBV6-5 to TRBJ1-1, with D tentatively TRBD1 (5 bases). Trimming stripped 5 bases from V and 3 bases from J, with 16 bases between. The CDR3 runs 15 residues. Germline-derived CDR1 and CDR2 are MNHEY and SVGAGI. The CDR3 protein is CASSPRGAPDTEAFF. The CDR3 coding sequence is TGTGCCAGCAGTCCGAGAGGGGCCCCGGACACTGAAGCTTTCTTT.

In the case of this clone: The same CDR3 can be traced to other DNA sequences in this sample. The genes are TRBV7-8 and TRBJ1-5; 7 nucleotides align to TRBD1. With V trimmed by 6 bases and J by 4 bases, 3 bases remained unmatched. Germline CDR1 and CDR2: SGHVS and FQNEAQ. The CDR3 totals 13 residues. This CDR3 is CASSWTGNQPQHF. CDR3 in DNA: TGTGCCAGCAGTTGGACAGGAAATCAGCCCCAGCATTTT.

A word on this clone: Other DNA sequences from this sample encode an identical CDR3 as well. The V and J genes are TRBV9 and TRBJ2-1; a possible D gene is TRBD2 (5 bases). From germline, CDR1 is SGDLS and CDR2 YYNGEE. Trimming stripped 0 bases from V and 5 bases from J, with 12 bases between. CDR3 length: 15 amino acids. The chain's CDR3 is CASSVGSGSHNEQFF. In DNA form, the CDR3 reads TGTGCCAGCAGCGTAGGCAGCGGTTCCCACAATGAGCAGTTCTTC. Full variable domain (missing parts from reference TRBV9 and TRBJ2-1): DSGVTQTPKHLITATGQRVTLRCSPRSGDLSVYWYQQSLDQGLQFLIQYYNGEERAKGNILERFSAQQFPDLHSELNLSSLELGDSALYFCASSVGSGSHNEQFFGPGTRLTVL.

This chain connects TRBV29-1 to TRBJ2-3; 10 nucleotides match TRBD2. The CDR3 runs to 15 residues. Trimming cost V 2 bases and J 8 bases; bases outside gene matches: 10. Germline CDR1 SQVTM, CDR2 ANQGSEA. CDR3 DNA: TGCAGCGTTGAAATGGGGACTAGCGAGGCGCGTACGCAGTATTTT. This translates into CSVEMGTSEARTQYF.

The chain couples TRBV6-6 to TRBJ2-2; TRBD2 might be the D (5 bases). V lost 2 bases and J 7 bases, leaving 11 bases between the germline ends. Germline CDR1 and CDR2: MNHNY and SVGAGI (reference sequence). The CDR3 is 14 amino acids. The CDR3 coding sequence is TGTGCCAGCAGTTACCCGGACTTCGACGGGGAGCTGTTTTTT. Residues: CASSYPDFDGELFF.

This chain links TRBV30 with TRBJ2-3; D unclear. The CDR3 has 14 amino acids. V was pared by 4 bases and J by 0 bases, with 11 bases between. Looked up from germline, CDR1 is GTSNPN and CDR2 is SVGIG (reference sequence). This CDR3 is CAWKNSASTDTQYF. CDR3 coding DNA: TGTGCCTGGAAGAACAGTGCTAGCACAGATACGCAGTATTTT.

The chain recombines TRBV28 with TRBJ1-5; 7 bases map to TRBD1. V dropped 0 bases and J dropped 5; count of bases not matched to a gene: 4. This CDR3 has 15 residues. CDR1 is MDHEN, CDR2 SYDVKM, per germline. The CDR3 here is CASSLWAGGDQPQHF. The CDR3 bases are TGTGCCAGCAGTTTATGGGCAGGGGGGGATCAGCCCCAGCATTTT.

This clone occurred a few times. The J gene is TRBJ1-4, the V gene TRBV20-1, with D unresolved. V was pared by 6 bases and J by 6 bases, with 8 bases between. Germline CDR1 and CDR2: DFQATT and SNEGSKA (reference sequence). There are 11 residues in the CDR3. CDR3 nucleotide sequence: TGCAGTGCCGAGACCGATGAAAAACTGTTTTTT. This codes for CSAETDEKLFF.

The genes are TRBV28 and TRBJ1-2, with TRBD1 as a possible D gene (6 bases). This CDR3 spans 16 amino acids. V lost 3 bases and J 7 bases, leaving 21 bases between the germline ends. Germline V gene data show CDR1 as MDHEN and CDR2 as SYDVKM. CDR3 residues: CASSLPRDGVQGGYTF. CDR3 bases: TGTGCCAGCAGTTTGCCCCGGGACGGCGTACAGGGTGGCTACACCTTC.

This clone was recorded once. V usage is TRBV7-2 and J usage is TRBJ2-1, with D possibly matching TRBD2 (6 bases). CDR3 length equals 13 residues. Trimming took 1 base from V and 13 from J, leaving 14 bases between them. Germline assignment: CDR1 SGHTA and CDR2 FQGNSA. The chain's CDR3 is CASSLDPNGGQFF. CDR3 nucleotide sequence: TGTGCCAGCAGCTTAGACCCGAACGGGGGACAGTTCTTC. Combining the CDR3 with reference TRBV7-2 and TRBJ2-1 gives the whole variable domain GAGVSQSPSNKVTEKGKDVELRCDPISGHTALYWYRQSLGQGLEFLIYFQGNSAPDKSGLPSDRFSAERTGGSVSTLTIQRTQQEDSAVYLCASSLDPNGGQFFGPGTRLTVL.